This T cell receptor beta chain stems from a study of T cells in Graves' hyperthyroidism and ophthalmopathy. The CDR3 regions of TCR beta were amplified from RNA transcripts. A set of HTBI primers served as the primers for a first-round RT-PCR of the TCR CDR3. One entry per CDR3 protein results from TCRdb running MiXCR on the multiplex PCR reads. The sample has around 250,000 distinct CDR3 sequences, about 15% seen once; the top ten hold 13%. This clonotype was observed at least ten times. V gave up 6 bases and J gave up 2 bases; unmatched junction bases: 3. The CDR3 runs 13 residues. CDR1 SNHLY and CDR2 FYNNEI come from the germline V gene.

The sequence came from a woman aged 40 to 49 with Graves' hyperthyroidism that later progressed to Graves' ophthalmopathy. The material sequenced was blood. The rearrangement uses TRBV2 and TRBJ2-7; 8 bases line up with TRBD1. The CDR3 spells CASRETGAYEQYF. In DNA form, the CDR3 reads TGTGCCAGCAGGGAGACAGGGGCCTACGAGCAGTACTTC.